Listed here are 21 T cell receptor beta chains from one sample, sequenced in a study of human T cells and chemical hapten exposure. TCRdb processed the RACE reads anew with MiXCR; each CDR3 protein has one entry. The profile covers around 160,000 distinct CDR3 sequences, with roughly 15% appearing a single time and about 1.7% taken by the ten largest. Time point meaning: patch test 1, 2 weeks after DPC sensitization. The treatment: therapeutic diphenylcyclopropenone sensitization with weekly scalp DPC. Sequencing was performed on whole blood, taken in connection with sensitization to the hapten diphenylcyclopropenone (DPC). The receptors derive from a woman aged 25-40 years with alopecia areata. Some clones in this sample may be carry-over from other donors' samples.

This clonotype was counted between two and nine times. CDR3 in DNA: TGCGCCAGCAGTGACAGGGGGGATTGGCAGCCCCAGCATTTT. This gives the protein CASSDRGDWQPQHF. V is TRBV10-2 and J is TRBJ1-5; 7 bases are a match to TRBD1. The germline gives CDR1 WSHSY, CDR2 SAAADI. The CDR3 consists of 14 residues. The ends lost 3 bases at V and 7 bases at J; junction bases unmatched: 6.

This clonotype appeared a single time. A much larger clone sits a single nucleotide away, making a read error possible. This rearrangement joins TRBV3-1 to TRBJ1-1, with a tentative D call TRBD1 (5 bases). Germline loops: CDR1 LGHDT, CDR2 YNNKEL (reference sequence). The CDR3 length is 16 residues. CDR3: CASSLGDRWGNTETFF. Written as DNA, the CDR3 is TGTGCCAGCAGCCTTGGGGACCGGTGGGGGAACACTGAAACTTTCTTT.

Only a few counts were recorded for this clonotype. The gene calls are TRBV3-1 and TRBJ2-5; the D gene is possibly TRBD2 (5 bases). Between the trimmed V and J ends, which lost 0 bases and 4 bases, there was a span of 18 bases. The CDR3 is 17 amino acids. Germline CDR1 reads LGHDT; CDR2 reads YNNKEL (reference sequence). The CDR3 bases are TGTGCCAGCAGCCAAGATAAGTCGGCGGGCCTCCCAGAGACCCAGTACTTC. Protein product: CASSQDKSAGLPETQYF.

The J gene is TRBJ2-2, the V gene TRBV19, with D perhaps matching TRBD2 (7 bases). The CDR3 is 16 amino acids. Germline V gene data show CDR1 as LNHDA and CDR2 as SQIVND (reference sequence). V lost 3 bases and J lost 4, with 15 bases in between. Written as DNA, the CDR3 is TGTGCCAGTAGTATGTCGGGGGGCGCCGCCACCGGGGAGCTGTTTTTT. This codes for CASSMSGGAATGELFF.

This chain uses TRBV18 with TRBJ1-5; D ambiguous. V was cut by 6 bases and J by 9 bases, with 15 bases left in between. Per germline, CDR1 KGHSH and CDR2 LQKENI. CDR3 length: 13 amino acids. The CDR3 here is CASSEGEGRPQHF. The CDR3 DNA is TGTGCCAGCTCCGAGGGAGAAGGACGGCCCCAGCATTTT.

This clonotype was counted only a few times. The V and J genes are TRBV6-4 and TRBJ1-1; no reliable D call. The V end was cut by 3 bases, the J end by 0 bases, with 5 bases between. Germline CDR1 reads MRHNA; CDR2 reads SNTAGT. The CDR3 length is 13 residues. The CDR3 loop reads CASSERLNTEAFF. CDR3 in DNA: TGTGCCAGCAGTGAGCGACTGAACACTGAAGCTTTCTTT.

The chain uses TRBV30 and TRBJ2-1, with D possibly being TRBD1 (6 bases). V was trimmed by 4 bases and J by 5 bases, leaving 12 bases between them. Germline V gene lookup returns CDR1 GTSNPN and CDR2 SVGIG (reference sequence). This CDR3 region has 13 residues. The CDR3 nucleotides read TGTGCCTGGAAGGGACATAAAAACAATGAGCAGTTCTTC. Its translation: CAWKGHKNNEQFF.

In its sample, this clonotype was seen many times. The chain joins TRBV15 to TRBJ1-5; the D is unclear. Trimming stripped 0 bases from V and 7 bases from J, with 22 bases between. Germline assignment: CDR1 LNHNV and CDR2 YYDKDF (reference sequence). The CDR3 extends over 18 amino acids. In nucleotides, the CDR3 is TGTGCCACCAGCAGAGAACCCCTTCGACGGGGAGTCGACCAGCCCCAGCATTTT. It specifies CATSREPLRRGVDQPQHF.

The rearrangement uses TRBV10-2 and TRBJ1-4; no firm D call. Germline V gene lookup returns CDR1 WSHSY and CDR2 SAAADI. The CDR3 is made up of 13 amino acids. V dropped 6 bases and J dropped 7 bases, with 12 bases sitting between them. This CDR3 reads CASSHPQSEKLFF. The DNA for the CDR3 is TGCGCCAGCAGCCATCCTCAGAGTGAAAAACTGTTTTTT.

In this sample, this clonotype turned up many times. The rearrangement links TRBV11-2 to TRBJ1-2, with D uncertain. Trimming took off 0 bases at V and 1 base at J, with 15 bases between the two ends. The CDR3 contains 17 residues. From germline, CDR1 is SGHAT and CDR2 FQNNGV. As DNA, the CDR3 is TGTGCCAGCAGCTTAGACCCTTCGGACGGAGATAACTATGGCTACACCTTC. The encoded protein is CASSLDPSDGDNYGYTF.

This clonotype was counted a few times. This sequence joins TRBV18 and TRBJ1-6; D is ambiguous. V gave up 5 bases and J gave up 0 bases, with 8 bases separating them. CDR1 KGHSH and CDR2 LQKENI come from the germline V gene. CDR3 size: 15 residues. The CDR3 spells CASSDQSSYNSPLHF. The CDR3 coding sequence is TGTGCCAGCTCAGATCAGAGCTCCTATAATTCACCCCTCCACTTT.

There are a few counts of this clonotype. J is TRBJ1-2 and V is TRBV28; D is undetermined. CDR1 is MDHEN, CDR2 SYDVKM, per germline. With 6 bases removed from V and 8 bases from J, the gap between germline ends came to 19 bases. The CDR3 has 14 amino acids. CDR3 sequence (DNA): TGTGCCAGCAGCCCTACTGACATCTCCAGCGGCTACACCTTC. This translates into CASSPTDISSGYTF.

This chain connects TRBV7-9 to TRBJ2-7; a possible D gene is TRBD2 (6 bases). The CDR3 has 16 amino acids. Trimming shortened V by 6 bases and J by 0 bases, and 18 bases separated the two germline ends. Germline CDR1 SEHNR, CDR2 FQNEAQ (reference sequence). The CDR3 spells CASSSTLGRGSYEQYF. The CDR3 bases are TGTGCCAGCAGTTCTACTCTCGGGCGGGGCTCCTACGAGCAGTACTTC.

The gene calls are TRBV29-1 and TRBJ1-2; the match to TRBD1 covers 7 bases. The CDR3 totals 17 residues. V gave up 4 bases and J gave up 0 bases; unmatched junction bases: 14. CDR1 is SQVTM, CDR2 ANQGSEA, per germline. CDR3 in amino acids: CSVAPSLGTAANYGYTF. The DNA of the CDR3 is TGCAGCGTTGCTCCTAGTTTGGGGACAGCGGCTAACTATGGCTACACCTTC.

This chain connects TRBV28 to TRBJ2-2; TRBD1 matches 8 bases. The CDR3 extends over 15 amino acids. CDR1 and CDR2 (germline): MDHEN, SYDVKM. V lost 4 bases, J lost 5 bases, and 6 bases stayed unmatched. The CDR3 protein is CASSSYRGLTGELFF. The CDR3 region has the DNA TGTGCCAGCAGTTCGTACAGGGGGTTAACCGGGGAGCTGTTTTTT.

In this sample, this clonotype turned up a few times. The rearrangement joins TRBV6-1 to TRBJ1-1, with D possibly matching TRBD1 (5 bases). Looked up from germline, CDR1 is MNHNS and CDR2 is SASEGT. The CDR3 length is 13 residues. Trimming took 7 bases from V and 4 from J, leaving 13 bases between them. The CDR3 region is CASTYSGTTEAFF. CDR3 in DNA: TGTGCCAGCACGTATTCAGGGACCACTGAAGCTTTCTTT.

This clonotype turned up a few times. The chain employs TRBV18 and TRBJ1-5, with D unclear. The CDR3 has 13 amino acids. V was shortened by 1 base and J by 4 bases, with 5 bases between the two germline ends. Germline assignment: CDR1 KGHSH and CDR2 LQKENI. Here the CDR3 DNA reads TGTGCCAGCTCACCACAAGAGAATCAGCCCCAGCATTTT. Translated: CASSPQENQPQHF.

This chain links TRBV29-1 with TRBJ2-1, with D uncertain. The V end lost 7 bases, the J end lost 4 bases, and 8 bases lay between the germline ends. The CDR3 length is 11 residues. Germline CDR1 reads SQVTM; CDR2 reads ANQGSEA. The CDR3 coding sequence is TGCAGCGCACATTATTACAATGAGCAGTTCTTC. Amino acids: CSAHYYNEQFF.

V usage is TRBV6-5 and J usage is TRBJ2-3; D is undetermined. From germline, CDR1 is MNHEY and CDR2 SVGAGI. This CDR3 region has 17 residues. V lost 2 bases and J 4 bases, leaving 19 bases between the germline ends. The DNA of the CDR3 is TGTGCCAGCAGTTACGACCTTCTAGAGGTTTTGTCAGATACGCAGTATTTT. Translation gives CASSYDLLEVLSDTQYF.

This clonotype was seen a handful of times. The chain employs TRBV20-1 and TRBJ2-1, with D hard to call. Trimming cost V 3 bases and J 1 base, with 10 bases left between them. The CDR3 is 14 amino acids. CDR1 and CDR2 (germline): DFQATT, SNEGSKA (reference sequence). CDR3 DNA sequence: TGCAGTGCTAGTGGCAGAAGTTCCTACAATGAGCAGTTCTTC. Residues: CSASGRSSYNEQFF.

This clonotype was observed a handful of times. V and J are TRBV20-1 and TRBJ1-6, with TRBD1 matching over 8 bases. Unmatched junction bases numbered 5, after V lost 5 bases and J lost 5 bases. Looked up from germline, CDR1 is DFQATT and CDR2 is SNEGSKA (reference sequence). This CDR3 has 14 amino acids. CDR3 sequence reads: CSAGWTGNNSPLHF. The CDR3 region has the DNA TGCAGTGCTGGATGGACAGGGAATAATTCACCCCTCCACTTT.